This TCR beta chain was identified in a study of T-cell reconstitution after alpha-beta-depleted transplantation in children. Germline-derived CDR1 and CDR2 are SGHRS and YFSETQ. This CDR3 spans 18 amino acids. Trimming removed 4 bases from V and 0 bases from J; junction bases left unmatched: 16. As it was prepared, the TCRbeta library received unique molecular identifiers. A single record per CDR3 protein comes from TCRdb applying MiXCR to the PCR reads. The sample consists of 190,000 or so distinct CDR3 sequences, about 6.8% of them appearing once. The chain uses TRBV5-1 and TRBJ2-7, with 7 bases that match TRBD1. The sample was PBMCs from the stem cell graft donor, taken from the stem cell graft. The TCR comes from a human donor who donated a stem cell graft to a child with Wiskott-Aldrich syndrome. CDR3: CASSQSPFFGTDSYEQYF. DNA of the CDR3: TGCGCCAGCAGCCAGTCGCCGTTTTTTGGGACAGACTCCTACGAGCAGTACTTC.